A selection of T cell receptor beta chains follows, all from one sample in a study of T-cell reconstitution after alpha-beta-depleted transplantation in children. A single record per CDR3 protein comes from TCRdb applying MiXCR to the PCR reads. The data show 200,000 to 250,000 distinct CDR3 sequences, 11% seen once. The starting material was PBMCs, obtained before TCRalphabeta/CD19-depleted stem cell transplant. Receptor source: a child under two years old with acute myeloid leukemia, due to receive a stem cell transplant. Both conserved end residues are part of each CDR3. D genes are given only for firm matches. Sizes are listed as once, few, many, or a class for an expanded clone.

D gene,J gene,V gene,clone size,CDR3 protein,CDR3 DNA
NA,TRBJ2-1,TRBV5-8,many,CASSLQGMSYNEQFF,TGTGCCAGCAGCTTGCAGGGCATGTCCTACAATGAGCAGTTCTTC
NA,TRBJ2-7,TRBV4-1,many,CASSHHQEGSYEQYF,TGCGCCAGCAGCCATCACCAGGAAGGCTCCTACGAGCAGTACTTC
NA,TRBJ1-2,TRBV9,many,CASSIGDGYTF,TGTGCCAGCAGCATAGGGGATGGCTACACCTTC
NA,TRBJ2-2,TRBV7-2,many,CARTEEATGELFF,TGTGCCAGGACGGAGGAGGCCACCGGGGAGCTGTTTTTT
NA,TRBJ1-5,TRBV5-1,many,CASSPQGDSNQPQHF,TGCGCCAGCAGCCCCCAGGGTGACAGCAATCAGCCCCAGCATTTT
NA,TRBJ2-7,TRBV28,many,CASSFHGLYEQYF,TGTGCCAGCAGTTTTCACGGCCTCTACGAGCAGTACTTC
NA,TRBJ2-5,TRBV7-2,few,CASSLQAIQETQYF,TGTGCCAGCAGCTTACAGGCCATCCAAGAGACCCAGTACTTC
NA,TRBJ2-2,TRBV5-6,many,CASSPYSYTGELFF,TGTGCCAGCAGCCCCTACAGTTACACCGGGGAGCTGTTTTTT
TRBD1,TRBJ2-7,TRBV28,many,CASSLTGTGNF,TGTGCCAGCAGCCTTACCGGGACAGGGAACTTC
NA,TRBJ1-5,TRBV12-3/TRBV12-4,many,CASSSPQANQPQHF,TGTGCCAGCAGTTCCCCGCAGGCAAATCAGCCCCAGCATTTT
TRBD2,TRBJ2-5,TRBV28,many,CASSTLAGAGETQYF,TGTGCCAGCAGTACCCTAGCGGGAGCAGGAGAGACCCAGTACTTC
NA,TRBJ2-1,TRBV4-2,many,CASSQVGGGPGENEQFF,TGTGCCAGCAGCCAAGTGGGCGGAGGCCCGGGGGAAAATGAGCAGTTCTTC
NA,TRBJ1-1,TRBV12-3/TRBV12-4,many,CASSFVRGGTEAFF,TGTGCCAGCAGTTTTGTCCGGGGCGGAACTGAAGCTTTCTTT
NA,TRBJ2-7,TRBV27,many,CASSLQGYEQYF,TGTGCCAGCAGTTTACAGGGGTACGAGCAGTACTTC
TRBD1,TRBJ1-2,TRBV20-1,many,CSARDNTGDYGYTF,TGCAGTGCTAGGGATAATACAGGGGACTATGGCTACACCTTC
NA,TRBJ2-7,TRBV5-5,many,CASSFQGMAYEQYF,TGTGCCAGCAGCTTCCAGGGAATGGCTTACGAGCAGTACTTC